This T cell receptor beta chain was documented in a study of radiotherapy plus CTLA-4 blockade in lung cancer. In its sample, this clone was seen a few times. TCRdb keeps only in-frame clones here, not all; method: immunoSEQ multiplex PCR. The sample holds tens of thousands of clones, approximately 81% seen once. CDR3 length: 14 amino acids. V shed 5 bases and J shed 5 bases, with 15 bases lying between them. Germline V gene data show CDR1 as LGHNA and CDR2 as YSLEER. This TCR derives from a human donor with non-small cell lung cancer whose response to radiotherapy plus ipilimumab could not be evaluated. This rearrangement joins TRBV4-3 to TRBJ1-1, with D tentatively TRBD1 (6 bases). This material consisted of peripheral blood, taken from a patient treated with radiotherapy plus ipilimumab. The CDR3 here is CASSDQTGYTEAFF. Here the CDR3 DNA reads TGCGCCAGCAGCGACCAAACAGGGTATACTGAAGCTTTCTTT.